The 5 T cell receptor beta chains given below trace back to one sample, sequenced in a study of response to subunit inactivated influenza vaccine. TCRdb ran MiXCR on the RT-PCR reads and lists one entry per CDR3 protein. The table records 250,000 to 350,000 distinct CDR3 sequences, about 20% of them present only once. This specimen was PBMCs from blood, taken less than 22 months after vaccination. The receptors originated from a man between 50 and 75 years old who received an inactivated influenza vaccine.

Only a few counts were recorded for this clonotype. The J gene is TRBJ2-1, the V gene TRBV5-1; perhaps TRBD2 as D (7 bases). V was cut by 4 bases and J by 6 bases, with 17 bases left in between. The CDR3 is 15 residues long. Germline V gene lookup returns CDR1 SGHRS and CDR2 YFSETQ. This CDR3 is CASSRGGPDANEQFF. DNA of the CDR3: TGCGCCAGCAGCCGCGGGGGCCCCGATGCCAATGAGCAGTTCTTC.

Details on this clonotype: The final CDR3 position lacks the conserved phenylalanine or tryptophan, pointing to a likely read error. The chain joins TRBV20-1 to TRBJ1-1; tentative D call: TRBD1 (6 bases). Trimming removed 5 bases from V and 1 base from J, with 11 bases in between. Germline V gene lookup returns CDR1 DFQATT and CDR2 SNEGSKA (reference sequence). The CDR3 loop spans 13 amino acids. The CDR3 loop is CSAPRTANTEAFL. DNA for the CDR3: TGCAGTGCTCCGCGGACAGCGAACACTGAAGCTTTCTTA.

The rearrangement joins TRBV28 to TRBJ1-2; possible D gene TRBD1, 5 bases. Germline CDR1 MDHEN, CDR2 SYDVKM. The CDR3 is 15 residues long. V lost 6 bases and J 4 bases, leaving 18 bases between the germline ends. CDR3 amino acids: CASSPGSQGSYGYTF. The DNA for the CDR3 is TGTGCCAGCAGCCCCGGATCCCAGGGATCCTATGGCTACACCTTC.

The chain uses TRBV6-5 and TRBJ2-4, with D possibly TRBD1 on 6 matching bases. Trimming removed 4 bases from V and 4 bases from J, with 8 bases in between. Germline V gene data show CDR1 as MNHEY and CDR2 as SVGAGI. The CDR3 runs 13 residues. CDR3 sequence reads: CASSFRGKNIQYF. The CDR3 coding sequence is TGTGCCAGCAGTTTCAGGGGAAAAAACATTCAGTACTTC.

V usage is TRBV4-1 and J usage is TRBJ2-3; D call uncertain. The CDR3 totals 15 residues. Trimming shortened V by 0 bases and J by 2 bases, and 9 bases separated the two germline ends. Germline V CDR1 and CDR2: MGHRA, YSYEKL. DNA of the CDR3: TGCGCCAGCAGCCAAGAAGGGCTACACACAGATACGCAGTATTTT. Residues: CASSQEGLHTDTQYF.